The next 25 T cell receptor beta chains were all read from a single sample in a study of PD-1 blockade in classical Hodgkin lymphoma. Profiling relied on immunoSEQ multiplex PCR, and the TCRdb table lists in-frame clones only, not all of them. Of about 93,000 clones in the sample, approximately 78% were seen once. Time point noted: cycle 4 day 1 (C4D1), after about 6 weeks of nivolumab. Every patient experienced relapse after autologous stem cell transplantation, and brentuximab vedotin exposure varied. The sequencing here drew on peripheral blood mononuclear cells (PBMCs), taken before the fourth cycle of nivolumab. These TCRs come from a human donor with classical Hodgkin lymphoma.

The DNA of the CDR3 is TGTGCCAGCAGCTTAGACATGACTGAAGCTTTCTTT. Translation gives CASSLDMTEAFF. V is TRBV7-9 and J is TRBJ1-1; unclear D gene. CDR1 and CDR2 (germline): SEHNR, FQNEAQ (reference sequence). The CDR3 is 12 amino acids. V was clipped by 1 base and J by 5 bases, with 5 bases between them.

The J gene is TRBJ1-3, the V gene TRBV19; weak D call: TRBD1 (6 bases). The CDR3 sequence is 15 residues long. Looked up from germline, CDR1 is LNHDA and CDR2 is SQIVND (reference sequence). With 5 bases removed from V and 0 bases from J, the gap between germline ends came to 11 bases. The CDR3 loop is CASSPGAFSGNTIYF. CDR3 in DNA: TGTGCCAGTAGTCCAGGGGCATTCTCTGGAAACACCATATATTTT.

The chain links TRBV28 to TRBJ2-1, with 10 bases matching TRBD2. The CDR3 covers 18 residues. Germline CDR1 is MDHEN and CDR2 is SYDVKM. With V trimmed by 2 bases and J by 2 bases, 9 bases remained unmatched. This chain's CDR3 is CASSLMASGSGTYNEQFF. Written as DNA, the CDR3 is TGTGCCAGCAGTTTAATGGCTAGCGGGAGTGGAACCTACAATGAGCAGTTCTTC.

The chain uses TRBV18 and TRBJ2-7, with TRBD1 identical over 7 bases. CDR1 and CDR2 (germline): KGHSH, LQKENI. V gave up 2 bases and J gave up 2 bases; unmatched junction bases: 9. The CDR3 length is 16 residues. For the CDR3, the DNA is TGTGCCAGCTCACCAAAGACAGGGAAGTTAACCTACGAGCAGTACTTC. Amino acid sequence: CASSPKTGKLTYEQYF.

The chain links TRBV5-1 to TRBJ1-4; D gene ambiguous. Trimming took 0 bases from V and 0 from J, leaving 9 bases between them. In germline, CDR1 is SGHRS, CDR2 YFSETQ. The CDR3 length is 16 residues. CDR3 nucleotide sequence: TGCGCCAGCAGCTTGGCCATTACATCAACTAATGAAAAACTGTTTTTT. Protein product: CASSLAITSTNEKLFF.

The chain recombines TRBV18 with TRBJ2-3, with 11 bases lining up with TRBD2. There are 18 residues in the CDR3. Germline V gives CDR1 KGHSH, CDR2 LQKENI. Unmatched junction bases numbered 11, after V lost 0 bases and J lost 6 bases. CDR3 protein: CASSPPGLAASAADTQYF. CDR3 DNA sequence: TGTGCCAGCTCACCACCGGGACTAGCGGCCTCAGCCGCGGATACGCAGTATTTT.

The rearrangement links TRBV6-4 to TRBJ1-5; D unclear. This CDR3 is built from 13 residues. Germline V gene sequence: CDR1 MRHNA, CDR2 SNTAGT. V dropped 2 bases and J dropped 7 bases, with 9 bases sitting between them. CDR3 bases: TGTGCCAGCAGTGACAGACCCGGGCAGCCCCAGCATTTT. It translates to CASSDRPGQPQHF.

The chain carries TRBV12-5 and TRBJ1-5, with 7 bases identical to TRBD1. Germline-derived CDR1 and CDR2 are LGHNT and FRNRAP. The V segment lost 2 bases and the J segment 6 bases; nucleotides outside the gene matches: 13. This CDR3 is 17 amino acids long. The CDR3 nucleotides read TGTGCTAGTGGTTTGACCCCACAGGGGAGGATCACTCAGCCCCAGCATTTT. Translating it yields CASGLTPQGRITQPQHF.

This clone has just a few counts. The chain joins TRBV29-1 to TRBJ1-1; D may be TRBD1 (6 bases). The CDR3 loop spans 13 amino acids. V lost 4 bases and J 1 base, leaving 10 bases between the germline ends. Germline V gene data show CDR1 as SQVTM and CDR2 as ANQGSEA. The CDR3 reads CSVGKQGNTEAFF. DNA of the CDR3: TGCAGCGTTGGCAAACAGGGGAACACTGAAGCTTTCTTT. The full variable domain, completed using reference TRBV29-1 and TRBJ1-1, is SAVISQKPSRDICQRGTSLTIQCQVDSQVTMMFWYRQQPGQSLTLIATANQGSEATYESGFVIDKFPISRPNLTFSTLTVSNMSPEDSSIYLCSVGKQGNTEAFFGQGTRLTVV.

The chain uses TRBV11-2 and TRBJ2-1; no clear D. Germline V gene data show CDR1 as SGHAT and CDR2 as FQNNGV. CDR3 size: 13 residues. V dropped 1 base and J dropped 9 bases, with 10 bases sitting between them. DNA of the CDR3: TGTGCCAGCAGCTTAGTTGGGTTTACTGAGCAGTTCTTC. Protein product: CASSLVGFTEQFF.

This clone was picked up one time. The CDR3 reads CASKFSGGPYEQYF. The CDR3, as DNA: TGTGCCAGCAAGTTTAGCGGCGGGCCCTACGAGCAGTACTTC. This chain connects TRBV11-2 to TRBJ2-7, with a tentative D call TRBD2 (6 bases). V was cut by 7 bases and J by 2 bases, with 15 bases left in between. The CDR3 length is 14 residues. The V gene's germline CDR1 is SGHAT and CDR2 FQNNGV.

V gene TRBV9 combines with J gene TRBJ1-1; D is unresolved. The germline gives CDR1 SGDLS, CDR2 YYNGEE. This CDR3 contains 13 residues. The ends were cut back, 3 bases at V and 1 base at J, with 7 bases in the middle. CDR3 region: CASSADPNTEAFF. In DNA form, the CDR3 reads TGTGCCAGCAGCGCCGATCCGAACACTGAAGCTTTCTTT.

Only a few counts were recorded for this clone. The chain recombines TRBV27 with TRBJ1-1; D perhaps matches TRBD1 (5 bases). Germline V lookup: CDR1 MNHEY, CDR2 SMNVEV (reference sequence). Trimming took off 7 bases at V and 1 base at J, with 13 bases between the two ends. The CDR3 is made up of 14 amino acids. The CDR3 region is CASTRGGRNTEAFF. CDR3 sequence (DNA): TGTGCCAGCACCCGCGGGGGAAGGAACACTGAAGCTTTCTTT.

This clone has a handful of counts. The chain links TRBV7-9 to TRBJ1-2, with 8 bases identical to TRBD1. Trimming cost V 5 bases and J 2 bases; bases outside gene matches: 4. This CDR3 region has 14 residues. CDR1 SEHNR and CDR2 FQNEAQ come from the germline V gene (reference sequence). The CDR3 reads CASSNRDRNYGYTF. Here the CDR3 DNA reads TGTGCCAGCAGCAACCGGGACAGGAACTATGGCTACACCTTC. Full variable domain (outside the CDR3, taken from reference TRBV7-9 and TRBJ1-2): DTGVSQNPRHKITKRGQNVTFRCDPISEHNRLYWYRQTLGQGPEFLTYFQNEAQLEKSRLLSDRFSAERPKGSFSTLEIQRTEQGDSAMYLCASSNRDRNYGYTFGSGTRLTVV.

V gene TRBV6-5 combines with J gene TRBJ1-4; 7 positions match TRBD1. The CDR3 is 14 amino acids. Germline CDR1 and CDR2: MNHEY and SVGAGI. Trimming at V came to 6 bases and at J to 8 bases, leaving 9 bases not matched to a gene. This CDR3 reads CASRTTGKDEKLFF. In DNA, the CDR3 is TGTGCCAGCAGGACGACAGGGAAGGACGAAAAACTGTTTTTT.

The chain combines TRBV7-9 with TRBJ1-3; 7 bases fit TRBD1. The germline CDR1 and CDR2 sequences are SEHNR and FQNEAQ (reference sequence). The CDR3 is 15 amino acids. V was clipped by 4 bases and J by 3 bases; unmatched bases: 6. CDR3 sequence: CASSSIDRVGNTIYF. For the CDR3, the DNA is TGTGCCAGCAGCTCGATAGACAGGGTTGGAAACACCATATATTTT.

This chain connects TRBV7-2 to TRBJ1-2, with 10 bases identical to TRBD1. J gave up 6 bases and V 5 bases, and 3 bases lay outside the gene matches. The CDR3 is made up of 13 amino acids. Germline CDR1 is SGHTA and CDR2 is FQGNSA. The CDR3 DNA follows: TGTGCCAGCAGCCCTGACAGGGGGCATGGCTACACCTTC. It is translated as CASSPDRGHGYTF.

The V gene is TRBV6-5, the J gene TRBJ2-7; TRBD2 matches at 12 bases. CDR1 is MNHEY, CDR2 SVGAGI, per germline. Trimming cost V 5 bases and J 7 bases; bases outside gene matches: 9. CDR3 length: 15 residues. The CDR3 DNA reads TGTGCCAGCAGTCCGGGACTAGCGGGTGCAGGGGAGCAGTACTTC. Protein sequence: CASSPGLAGAGEQYF.

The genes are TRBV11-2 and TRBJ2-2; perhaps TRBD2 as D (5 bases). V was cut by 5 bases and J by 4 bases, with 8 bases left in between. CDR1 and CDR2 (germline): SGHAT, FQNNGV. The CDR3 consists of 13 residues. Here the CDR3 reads CASSPRGTGELFF. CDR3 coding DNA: TGTGCCAGCAGCCCCCGGGGCACCGGGGAGCTGTTTTTT.

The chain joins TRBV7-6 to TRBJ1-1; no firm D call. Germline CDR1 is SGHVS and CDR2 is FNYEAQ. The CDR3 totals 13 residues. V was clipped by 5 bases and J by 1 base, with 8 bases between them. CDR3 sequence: CASSEHQNTEAFF. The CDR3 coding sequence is TGTGCCAGCAGCGAACACCAGAACACTGAAGCTTTCTTT.

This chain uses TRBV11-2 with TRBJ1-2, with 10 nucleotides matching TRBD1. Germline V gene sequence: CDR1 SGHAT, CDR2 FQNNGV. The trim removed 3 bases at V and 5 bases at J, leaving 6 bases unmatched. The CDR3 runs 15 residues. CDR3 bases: TGTGCCAGCAGCTTTTCGACAGGGGGCGCGTATGGCTACACCTTC. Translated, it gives CASSFSTGGAYGYTF.

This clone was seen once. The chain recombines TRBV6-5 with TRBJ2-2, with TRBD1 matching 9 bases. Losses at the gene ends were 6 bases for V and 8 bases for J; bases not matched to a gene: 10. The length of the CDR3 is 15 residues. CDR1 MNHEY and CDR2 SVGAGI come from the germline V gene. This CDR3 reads CASRIRTGDRGELFF. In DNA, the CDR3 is TGTGCCAGCAGGATTCGGACAGGGGATCGTGGGGAGCTGTTTTTT.

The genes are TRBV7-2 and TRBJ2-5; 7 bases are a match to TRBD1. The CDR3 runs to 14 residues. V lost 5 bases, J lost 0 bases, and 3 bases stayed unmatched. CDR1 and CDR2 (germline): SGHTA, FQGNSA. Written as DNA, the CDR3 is TGTGCCAGCAGCCAGGACAGGTACCAAGAGACCCAGTACTTC. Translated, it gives CASSQDRYQETQYF.

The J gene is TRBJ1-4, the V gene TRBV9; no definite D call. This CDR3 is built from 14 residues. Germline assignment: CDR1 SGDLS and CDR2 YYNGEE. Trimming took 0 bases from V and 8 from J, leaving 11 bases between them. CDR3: CASSVGSGLEKLFF. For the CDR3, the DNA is TGTGCCAGCAGCGTAGGCAGTGGCTTGGAAAAACTGTTTTTT.

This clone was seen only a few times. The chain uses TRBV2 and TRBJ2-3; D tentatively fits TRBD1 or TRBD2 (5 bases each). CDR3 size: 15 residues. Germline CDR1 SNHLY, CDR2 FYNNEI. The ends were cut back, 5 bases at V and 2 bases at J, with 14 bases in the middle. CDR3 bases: TGTGCCAGCAGTTGGGACCGAGAGTTCACAGATACGCAGTATTTT. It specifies CASSWDREFTDTQYF.